The rows below give T cell receptor beta chains drawn from one sample of a study of CD8 T cells in ankylosing spondylitis. TCRdb re-derived calls from the 5' RACE reads in MiXCR, one entry per CDR3 protein. The repertoire holds hundreds of thousands of distinct CDR3 sequences, 17% seen once, with around 0.92% in the top ten. Sequencing used blood, either unsorted or a sorted T cell fraction (not recorded which). These receptor sequences come from a male donor with ankylosing spondylitis. Each CDR3 is given with its conserved first and last residue. The order of the fields is CDR3 DNA, CDR3 protein, J gene, clone size, D gene, V gene. A D gene is named only where the DNA matches it firmly. Expanded clones get a size class; other rows say once, few or many, or leave the size out.

DNA: TGTGCCACCAGTGAAAGGGACACCAACACCGGGGAGCTGTTTTTT
CDR3: CATSERDTNTGELFF
J: TRBJ2-2
size: once
D: .
V: TRBV24-1

DNA: TGTGCCAGCAGTTTAACGGTACCACGGGGGACTGAAGCTTTCTTT
CDR3: CASSLTVPRGTEAFF
J: TRBJ1-1
size: .
D: .
V: TRBV27

DNA: TGCGCCAGCAGCTTGGTCGGAAGGGCAACTAATGAAAAACTGTTTTTT
CDR3: CASSLVGRATNEKLFF
J: TRBJ1-4
size: .
D: .
V: TRBV5-1

DNA: TGTGCCAGCAGCCTAGGAACGGGACAGGGTTACAATGAGCAGTTCTTC
CDR3: CASSLGTGQGYNEQFF
J: TRBJ2-1
size: few
D: TRBD1
V: TRBV4-2

DNA: TGTGCCAGCAGCCCCTGGGGCGATGAGCAGTTCTTC
CDR3: CASSPWGDEQFF
J: TRBJ2-1
size: few
D: .
V: TRBV7-2

DNA: TGCAGCGTTGAAGACGGAGGCAGGACGAAAGGCTACACCTTC
CDR3: CSVEDGGRTKGYTF
J: TRBJ1-2
size: .
D: .
V: TRBV29-1

DNA: TGCAGTGCTAGAGATCTGGGGACAGGGGTCTACGAGCAGTACTTC
CDR3: CSARDLGTGVYEQYF
J: TRBJ2-7
size: many
D: TRBD1
V: TRBV20-1

DNA: TGTGCCAGCAGCTCCCAGGGGGGTATTGCTGGGGCCAACGTCCTGACTTTC
CDR3: CASSSQGGIAGANVLTF
J: TRBJ2-6
size: .
D: .
V: TRBV7-2

DNA: TGTGCCAGCAGCCAAGCCCAGCGGGAGAACTACAATGAGCAGTTCTTC
CDR3: CASSQAQRENYNEQFF
J: TRBJ2-1
size: .
D: TRBD2
V: TRBV4-2

DNA: TGCGCCAGCAGCTACCGCGTAGCGGGAGGTACAGATACGCAGTATTTT
CDR3: CASSYRVAGGTDTQYF
J: TRBJ2-3
size: few
D: TRBD2
V: TRBV5-1

DNA: TGTGCCAGCAGCCGGACCCGGGGCACTGAAGCTTTCTTT
CDR3: CASSRTRGTEAFF
J: TRBJ1-1
size: .
D: .
V: TRBV7-9

DNA: TGTGCCAGCAGCCGTACTAGCGGGAGGGCCAAAAGTTCCTACAATGAGCAGTTCTTC
CDR3: CASSRTSGRAKSSYNEQFF
J: TRBJ2-1
size: .
D: TRBD2
V: TRBV4-2

DNA: TGTGCCAGCAGTGAAGGGGTAGTTACCTACAATGAGCAGTTCTTC
CDR3: CASSEGVVTYNEQFF
J: TRBJ2-1
size: few
D: .
V: TRBV2

DNA: TGCGCCAGCAGCTTGGACATAGGCGATGGCTACACCTTC
CDR3: CASSLDIGDGYTF
J: TRBJ1-2
size: .
D: .
V: TRBV5-1

DNA: TGTGCCAGCAGCTACGGACAGGGGATGAACACTGAAGCTTTCTTT
CDR3: CASSYGQGMNTEAFF
J: TRBJ1-1
size: .
D: TRBD1
V: TRBV5-6

DNA: TGTGCCAGCAGTACTCCGGGACAGGGGGCCTATGGCTACACCTTC
CDR3: CASSTPGQGAYGYTF
J: TRBJ1-2
size: many
D: TRBD1
V: TRBV6-5

DNA: TGTGCCAGCAGTTTAGTCCACTCTGGGGCCAACGTCCTGACTTTC
CDR3: CASSLVHSGANVLTF
J: TRBJ2-6
size: few
D: .
V: TRBV27

DNA: TGTGCCAGCAGCCAAGCGGGACTAGCGGGAGGGGCAGATACGCAGTATTTT
CDR3: CASSQAGLAGGADTQYF
J: TRBJ2-3
size: .
D: TRBD2
V: TRBV3-1

DNA: TGTGCCAGCAGCGGTAGCGGGATTTTGGCCGGGGAGCTGTTTTTT
CDR3: CASSGSGILAGELFF
J: TRBJ2-2
size: .
D: TRBD2
V: TRBV7-9

DNA: TGTGCCAGCAGCTTGGGGCCCACCTCCTACGGGCAGTACTTC
CDR3: CASSLGPTSYGQYF
J: TRBJ2-7
size: .
D: .
V: TRBV5-5

DNA: TGTGCCACACGGGTACCAGGGGGCATGAACACTGAAGCTTTCTTT
CDR3: CATRVPGGMNTEAFF
J: TRBJ1-1
size: many
D: TRBD1
V: TRBV10-3

DNA: TGTGCCAGCAGTTTGGACTCCCCGGTGTCTGGCGGTGAGCAGTACTTC
CDR3: CASSLDSPVSGGEQYF
J: TRBJ2-7
size: .
D: .
V: TRBV6-5

DNA: TGCAGTGCTAGAGACGGGACTAGCGGGATCGGGAATGAGCAGTTCTTC
CDR3: CSARDGTSGIGNEQFF
J: TRBJ2-1
size: .
D: TRBD2
V: TRBV20-1

DNA: TGTGCCAGCAGTTCCAGCGGGAGTTACGAGCAGTACTTC
CDR3: CASSSSGSYEQYF
J: TRBJ2-7
size: few
D: TRBD2
V: TRBV12-3/TRBV12-4

DNA: TGTGCCAGCAGCTTAGGTGGGATGGGCGGCCGCACAGATACGCAGTATTTT
CDR3: CASSLGGMGGRTDTQYF
J: TRBJ2-3
size: .
D: .
V: TRBV7-8

DNA: TGTGCCAGCAGTTATACCCTCACCCCGGCAGGAGGAAACACCATATATTTT
CDR3: CASSYTLTPAGGNTIYF
J: TRBJ1-3
size: few
D: .
V: TRBV12-3/TRBV12-4

DNA: TGTGCCAGCAGCCCCTCCGGACGGCCACTCGGAAACACCATATATTTT
CDR3: CASSPSGRPLGNTIYF
J: TRBJ1-3
size: many
D: .
V: TRBV12-3/TRBV12-4

DNA: TGCAGTGCTAGGGCCGGGACAGCAAACACTGAAGCTTTCTTT
CDR3: CSARAGTANTEAFF
J: TRBJ1-1
size: .
D: TRBD1
V: TRBV20-1